These T cell receptor beta chains were read from a single sample in a study of shared clonotypes between healthy human individuals. Profiling relied on immunoSEQ multiplex PCR, and the TCRdb table lists in-frame clones only, not all of them. The sample lists about 1.9 million clones, about 93% occurring once. Sequenced input: naive CD8+ T cells from PBMCs. Receptor source: a man between 18 and 35 years old in good health. Some clones in this sample may be carry-over from other donors' samples. CDR3s include the opening cysteine and the closing phenylalanine or tryptophan. D genes are given only for firm matches. Rows may omit the clone size; those that give it use once, few, many or a size class.

J gene	clone size	V gene	D gene	CDR3 protein	CDR3 DNA
TRBJ2-1	-	TRBV4-2	TRBD2	CASSFLAGGDNEQFF	TGTGCCAGCAGTTTTCTAGCGGGAGGGGACAATGAGCAGTTCTTC
TRBJ2-5	-	TRBV27	-	CASSLGPSETQYF	TGTGCCAGCAGCCTGGGACCATCGGAGACCCAGTACTTC
TRBJ2-7	-	TRBV29-1	-	CSVEDAQTYEQYF	TGCAGCGTTGAAGATGCACAGACCTACGAGCAGTACTTC
TRBJ2-3	-	TRBV9	TRBD2	CASSPGLAGPQYF	TGTGCCAGCAGCCCGGGACTAGCGGGCCCCCAGTATTTT
TRBJ2-2	-	TRBV4-2	TRBD2	CASSQGLAGHTGELFF	TGTGCCAGCAGCCAGGGACTAGCGGGACACACCGGGGAGCTGTTTTTT
TRBJ2-3	-	TRBV7-9	TRBD2	CASSLWGGRAGTDTQYF	TGTGCCAGCAGCTTATGGGGCGGGAGGGCAGGCACAGATACGCAGTATTTT
TRBJ1-5	few	TRBV6-1	-	CATHAENYPQPQHF	TGTGCCACTCATGCGGAAAATTACCCTCAGCCCCAGCATTTT
TRBJ2-1	-	TRBV14	-	CASSQPGLTHNEQFF	TGTGCCAGCAGCCAACCGGGTCTTACCCACAATGAGCAGTTCTTC
TRBJ2-7	-	TRBV7-6	TRBD2	CASSLEVGGNEQYF	TGTGCCAGCAGCTTAGAGGTGGGGGGGAACGAGCAGTACTTC
TRBJ1-3	-	TRBV9	-	CASSVAGTSGNTIYF	TGTGCCAGCAGCGTAGCGGGCACCTCTGGAAACACCATATATTTT
TRBJ2-7	-	TRBV27	-	CASSPRGVINEQYF	TGTGCCAGCAGTCCCAGGGGGGTGATTAACGAGCAGTACTTC
TRBJ2-7	-	TRBV5-6	-	CASSHGGVYEQYF	TGTGCCAGCAGCCACGGGGGCGTCTACGAGCAGTACTTC
TRBJ2-5	-	TRBV28	-	CASSLSRETQYF	TGTGCCAGCAGTTTATCTAGGGAGACCCAGTACTTC
TRBJ2-7	-	TRBV4-3	-	CASSQDGALAYPYEQYF	TGCGCCAGCAGCCAAGATGGGGCCCTAGCTTACCCGTACGAGCAGTACTTC
TRBJ2-2	-	TRBV9	-	CASSGGTVNTGELFF	TGTGCCAGCAGCGGCGGGACAGTGAACACCGGGGAGCTGTTTTTT
TRBJ2-3	-	TRBV9	TRBD2	CASSGLGLGSTDTQYF	TGTGCCAGCAGCGGGCTGGGACTAGGGAGCACAGATACGCAGTATTTT
TRBJ2-7	-	TRBV2	TRBD2	CASSEALQVHGGSYEQYF	TGTGCCAGCAGTGAAGCGCTACAAGTCCACGGGGGGTCATACGAGCAGTACTTC
TRBJ2-7	-	TRBV4-2	TRBD2	CASSQIGGGAYEQYF	TGTGCCAGCAGCCAAATAGGCGGGGGAGCCTACGAGCAGTACTTC
TRBJ2-7	-	TRBV28	TRBD2	CASSFPTSGESSYEQYF	TGTGCCAGCAGTTTTCCGACTAGCGGTGAATCTAGCTACGAGCAGTACTTC
TRBJ1-1	-	TRBV19	-	CASSMTVNTEAFF	TGTGCCAGTAGTATGACAGTGAACACTGAAGCTTTCTTT
TRBJ2-7	-	TRBV29-1	TRBD1	CSVEGGQGVFGEQYF	TGCAGCGTTGAAGGGGGACAGGGGGTATTTGGTGAGCAGTACTTC
TRBJ1-4	-	TRBV9	-	CASSVEGKFEKLFF	TGTGCCAGCAGCGTAGAAGGGAAGTTCGAAAAACTGTTTTTT
TRBJ1-1	few	TRBV5-1	-	CASSLPQGGNTEAFF	TGCGCCAGCAGCTTACCACAGGGTGGGAACACTGAAGCTTTCTTT
TRBJ2-5	-	TRBV7-9	TRBD1	CASSLQQGETQYF	TGTGCCAGCAGCTTACAACAGGGGGAGACCCAGTACTTC
TRBJ2-7	-	TRBV6-1	-	CASSEVGEQYF	TGTGCCAGCAGTGAAGTGGGAGAGCAGTACTTC
TRBJ2-7	-	TRBV28	-	CASSDPGGYEQYF	TGTGCCAGCAGTGATCCTGGGGGCTACGAGCAGTACTTC
TRBJ1-2	-	TRBV6-6	-	CASSYRDVAVDGYTF	TGTGCCAGCAGCTACCGCGACGTAGCGGTCGATGGCTACACCTTC
TRBJ2-5	-	TRBV9	TRBD2	CASSEGELAGVNQETQYF	TGTGCCAGCAGCGAGGGGGAGCTAGCGGGAGTAAACCAAGAGACCCAGTACTTC
TRBJ2-7	-	TRBV11-1	TRBD2	CASTAGGTSYEQYF	TGTGCCAGCACCGCGGGAGGCACCTCCTACGAGCAGTACTTC
TRBJ1-1	once	TRBV9	TRBD1	CASSLGQGWTEAFF	TGTGCCAGCAGCTTGGGACAGGGATGGACTGAAGCTTTCTTT